Below, 24 T cell receptor beta chains from the same sample are listed, as sequenced in a study of blood T cell repertoires in COVID-19. Libraries were prepared by immunoSEQ multiplex PCR; TCRdb keeps only in-frame clonotypes and omits some of them. In the table there are 290,000 or so clones, about 89% of which are singletons. Sequenced input: PBMCs or T cells enriched from blood (not recorded which). Source of these receptors: a woman younger than 35 who had recovered from COVID-19.

The chain couples TRBV7-2 to TRBJ2-5; TRBD2 matches at 11 bases. Germline values: CDR1 SGHTA, CDR2 FQGNSA. Losses at the gene ends were 0 bases for V and 5 bases for J; bases not matched to a gene: 11. The CDR3 sequence is 18 residues long. CDR3 in amino acids: CASSLAVAGGPVSETQYF. Here the CDR3 DNA reads TGTGCCAGCAGCTTAGCTGTAGCGGGAGGGCCTGTAAGCGAGACCCAGTACTTC.

This chain joins TRBV28 and TRBJ2-1, with D tentatively TRBD2 (5 bases). V gave up 10 bases and J gave up 6 bases, with 13 bases separating them. In germline, CDR1 is MDHEN, CDR2 SYDVKM. The CDR3 loop spans 12 amino acids. In nucleotides, the CDR3 is TGTGCCATTATAGGGAGCCTCAATGAGCAGTTCTTC. This sequence encodes CAIIGSLNEQFF.

This sequence joins TRBV7-9 and TRBJ2-5; D uncertain. This CDR3 has 14 residues. Trimming removed 1 base at V and 2 bases at J, with 8 bases between. Germline V gene data show CDR1 as SEHNR and CDR2 as FQNEAQ (reference sequence). The CDR3 loop is CASSLGNKQETQYF. The CDR3 bases are TGTGCCAGCAGCTTAGGCAACAAACAAGAGACCCAGTACTTC.

The chain employs TRBV27 and TRBJ2-3, with 7 nucleotides matching TRBD2. CDR3 length: 14 residues. With 7 bases clipped from V and 5 bases from J, the junction kept 9 bases outside the gene matches. From germline, CDR1 is MNHEY and CDR2 SMNVEV (reference sequence). This CDR3 reads CASTRAGRGDTQYF. The CDR3, as DNA: TGTGCCAGCACTCGGGCAGGGAGGGGAGATACGCAGTATTTT.

The V gene is TRBV7-2, the J gene TRBJ1-1; D call uncertain. The CDR3 spans 13 residues. Germline V gene sequence: CDR1 SGHTA, CDR2 FQGNSA. Trimming stripped 6 bases from V and 0 bases from J, with 8 bases between. CDR3 bases: TGTGCCAGCAGTAGAGATTTGAACACTGAAGCTTTCTTT. This gives the protein CASSRDLNTEAFF.

This rearrangement joins TRBV28 to TRBJ1-1, with 10 bases matching TRBD1. The CDR3 runs to 13 residues. CDR1 and CDR2 (germline): MDHEN, SYDVKM. V lost 3 bases, J lost 12 bases, and 7 bases stayed unmatched. The CDR3 sequence: CASSFRRDRGTFF. The DNA for the CDR3 is TGTGCCAGCAGTTTCCGAAGGGACAGGGGAACTTTCTTT.

The chain links TRBV30 to TRBJ2-3; 8 bases align to TRBD1. This CDR3 comprises 15 residues. J was trimmed by 6 bases and V by 0 bases; bases with no gene match: 8. Germline V gives CDR1 GTSNPN, CDR2 SVGIG (reference sequence). DNA of the CDR3: TGTGCCTGGAGTGTAGGCAGGGGGCTAGGGGATACGCAGTATTTT. Its translation is CAWSVGRGLGDTQYF.

This clone turned up a few times. This sample includes further DNA sequences coding for the same CDR3. This chain joins TRBV6-5 and TRBJ1-1, with D perhaps TRBD1 (5 bases). The CDR3 sequence is 14 residues long. Germline V gene sequence: CDR1 MNHEY, CDR2 SVGAGI. V shed 0 bases and J shed 4 bases, with 9 bases lying between them. This CDR3 is CASSYSGVSTEAFF. The CDR3 region has the DNA TGTGCCAGCAGTTACTCAGGGGTGAGCACTGAAGCTTTCTTT.

The V gene is TRBV24-1, the J gene TRBJ1-5; D unresolved. The germline gives CDR1 KGHDR, CDR2 SFDVKD. V shed 0 bases and J shed 3 bases, with 5 bases lying between them. CDR3 length equals 14 residues. The CDR3 is CATSDLWPNQPQHF. In nucleotides, the CDR3 is TGTGCCACCAGTGATTTGTGGCCCAATCAGCCCCAGCATTTT.

The CDR3 coding sequence is TGTGCCAGCACCCTGGGGCGGGACAGTACAGATACGCAGTATTTT. It specifies CASTLGRDSTDTQYF. The chain uses TRBV28 and TRBJ2-3; a weak D match, TRBD1 (7 bases). The CDR3 consists of 15 residues. Germline values: CDR1 MDHEN, CDR2 SYDVKM. Deletions cut 7 bases from V and 3 bases from J, with 17 bases between.

The chain employs TRBV5-4 and TRBJ2-7; TRBD1 might be the D (5 bases). CDR1 and CDR2 from the germline V gene are SGHNT and YYREEE (reference sequence). Trimming shortened V by 2 bases and J by 2 bases, and 5 bases separated the two germline ends. This CDR3 contains 12 residues. CDR3 DNA sequence: TGTGCCAGCAGCTTAGGGGCCTACGAGCAGTACTTC. Its translation: CASSLGAYEQYF. Drawing the rest from reference TRBV5-4 and TRBJ2-7, the complete variable domain is ETGVTQSPTHLIKTRGQQVTLRCSSQSGHNTVSWYQQALGQGPQFIFQYYREEENGRGNFPPRFSGLQFPNYSSELNVNALELDDSALYLCASSLGAYEQYFGPGTRLTVT.

This rearrangement joins TRBV5-6 to TRBJ1-2; 8 positions agree with TRBD1. Per the germline V gene, CDR1 is SGHDT and CDR2 is YYEEEE. The length of the CDR3 is 13 residues. The junction had 3 bases not matched to a gene; V was cut back by 0 bases and J by 8 bases. The CDR3 DNA reads TGTGCCAGCAGCTTGGACAGGGGGGTGGGCTACACCTTC. This translates into CASSLDRGVGYTF.

V usage is TRBV5-6 and J usage is TRBJ1-2, with D unresolved. The germline V and J ends were trimmed by 2 bases and 8 bases, with 10 bases remaining between them. CDR3 length: 12 residues. CDR1 and CDR2 from the germline V gene are SGHDT and YYEEEE. CDR3 in amino acids: CASSFFREGYTF. CDR3 nucleotide sequence: TGTGCCAGCAGCTTTTTCCGGGAAGGCTACACCTTC.

The rearrangement uses TRBV4-3 and TRBJ2-5; perhaps TRBD2 as D (6 bases). The CDR3 covers 15 residues. V shed 1 base and J shed 5 bases, with 14 bases lying between them. CDR1 LGHNA and CDR2 YSLEER come from the germline V gene. For the CDR3, the DNA is TGCGCCAGCAGCCAAGGGCCGGGAGAATGGGAGACCCAGTACTTC. It specifies CASSQGPGEWETQYF.

The rearrangement joins TRBV7-2 to TRBJ2-1, with 8 bases that match TRBD2. The trim removed 1 base at V and 5 bases at J, leaving 7 bases unmatched. This CDR3 has 16 residues. CDR1 is SGHTA, CDR2 FQGNSA, per germline. CDR3 amino acids: CASSLVSGRANNEQFF. The CDR3 nucleotides are TGTGCCAGCAGCTTAGTTTCCGGGAGGGCCAACAATGAGCAGTTCTTC. Together with reference TRBV7-2 and TRBJ2-1, the CDR3 gives the full variable domain: GAGVSQSPSNKVTEKGKDVELRCDPISGHTALYWYRQSLGQGLEFLIYFQGNSAPDKSGLPSDRFSAERTGGSVSTLTIQRTQQEDSAVYLCASSLVSGRANNEQFFGPGTRLTVL.

V gene TRBV29-1 combines with J gene TRBJ2-5; 7 nucleotides line up with TRBD1. CDR1 is SQVTM, CDR2 ANQGSEA, per germline. The CDR3 is made up of 12 amino acids. With V trimmed by 6 bases and J by 7 bases, 8 bases remained unmatched. CDR3: CSVYTGVRTQYF. The CDR3 DNA is TGCAGCGTGTATACAGGGGTGAGGACCCAGTACTTC. Complete variable domain (other parts from reference TRBV29-1 and TRBJ2-5): SAVISQKPSRDICQRGTSLTIQCQVDSQVTMMFWYRQQPGQSLTLIATANQGSEATYESGFVIDKFPISRPNLTFSTLTVSNMSPEDSSIYLCSVYTGVRTQYFGPGTRLLVL.

This rearrangement joins TRBV5-1 to TRBJ1-4; D remains unclear. Germline V gene data show CDR1 as SGHRS and CDR2 as YFSETQ. The V and J ends lost 1 base and 0 bases respectively, with 7 bases between them. The CDR3 totals 15 residues. The CDR3 here is CASSLNPATNEKLFF. In nucleotides, the CDR3 is TGCGCCAGCAGCTTGAACCCAGCAACTAATGAAAAACTGTTTTTT.

DNA for the CDR3: TGTGCCTGGAGTGTACCGCTGGCGGGAGGGCCCTACGAGCAGTACTTC. Protein sequence: CAWSVPLAGGPYEQYF. The V and J genes are TRBV30 and TRBJ2-7; 9 positions match TRBD2. CDR3 length: 16 amino acids. CDR1 and CDR2 (germline): GTSNPN, SVGIG (reference sequence). V gave up 0 bases and J gave up 2 bases; unmatched junction bases: 8.

The rearrangement links TRBV7-8 to TRBJ1-2; 9 nucleotides align to TRBD1. CDR1 and CDR2 from the germline V gene are SGHVS and FQNEAQ. V dropped 3 bases and J dropped 7; count of bases not matched to a gene: 3. This CDR3 has 13 residues. CDR3: CASSFGTGTGYTF. In DNA form, the CDR3 reads TGTGCCAGCAGCTTCGGGACAGGGACTGGCTACACCTTC.

CDR3 in amino acids: CASSLGDRGVHEQYF. For the CDR3, the DNA is TGTGCCAGCAGCTTAGGCGACAGGGGGGTCCACGAGCAGTACTTC. V is TRBV7-6 and J is TRBJ2-7; 9 positions match TRBD1. The V and J ends lost 1 base and 5 bases, in that order; junction bases with no gene match: 6. The CDR3 spans 15 residues. In germline, CDR1 is SGHVS, CDR2 FNYEAQ.

This clone appeared a single time. The DNA for the CDR3 is TGTGCCAGCAGTGAAGCGGCGGGCTATAATTCACCCCTCCACTTT. Translation: CASSEAAGYNSPLHF. The rearrangement joins TRBV6-1 to TRBJ1-6; D is uncertain. The CDR3 consists of 15 residues. The ends were cut back, 0 bases at V and 3 bases at J, with 6 bases in the middle. Germline assignment: CDR1 MNHNS and CDR2 SASEGT.

The rearrangement links TRBV6-1 to TRBJ1-6, with TRBD1 matching 7 bases. The CDR3 length is 16 residues. Germline V gene sequence: CDR1 MNHNS, CDR2 SASEGT. The J segment lost 8 bases and the V segment lost 1 base, leaving 8 bases of the junction unmatched. In DNA form, the CDR3 reads TGTGCCAGCAGTGAAGGCATCCGACAGGGCCATTCACCCCTCCACTTT. As protein: CASSEGIRQGHSPLHF.

V gene TRBV6-5 combines with J gene TRBJ1-2; D possibly corresponds to TRBD1 (5 bases). Germline V gene data show CDR1 as MNHEY and CDR2 as SVGAGI. This CDR3 has 11 residues. V lost 11 bases, J lost 3 bases, and 10 bases lay in between. In nucleotides, the CDR3 is TGTGCCGCCCGCAGGGACTATGGCTACACCTTC. Translation: CAARRDYGYTF.

The chain carries TRBV2 and TRBJ1-3, with D unclear. Trimming cost V 2 bases and J 3 bases, with 8 bases left between them. The germline V gene encodes CDR1 SNHLY and CDR2 FYNNEI. The CDR3 runs 14 residues. The DNA for the CDR3 is TGTGCCAGCAGTGAACAACAGTTTGGAAACACCATATATTTT. Protein sequence: CASSEQQFGNTIYF.